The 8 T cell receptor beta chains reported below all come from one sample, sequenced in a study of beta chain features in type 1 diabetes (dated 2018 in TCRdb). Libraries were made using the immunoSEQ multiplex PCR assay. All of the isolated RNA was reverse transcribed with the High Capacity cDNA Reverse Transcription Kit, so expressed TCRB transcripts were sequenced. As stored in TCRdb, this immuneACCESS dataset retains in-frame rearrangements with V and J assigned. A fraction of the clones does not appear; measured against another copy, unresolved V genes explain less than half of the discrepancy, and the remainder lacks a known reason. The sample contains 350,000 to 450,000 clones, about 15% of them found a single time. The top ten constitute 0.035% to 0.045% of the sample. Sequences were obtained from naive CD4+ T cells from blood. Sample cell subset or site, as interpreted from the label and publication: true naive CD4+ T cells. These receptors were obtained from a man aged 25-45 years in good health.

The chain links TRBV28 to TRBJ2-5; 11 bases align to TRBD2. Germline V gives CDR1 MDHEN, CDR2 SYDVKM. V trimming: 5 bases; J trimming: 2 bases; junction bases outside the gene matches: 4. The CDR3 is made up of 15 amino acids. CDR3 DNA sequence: TGTGCCAGCAGTCGACTAGCGGGGCTACAAGAGACCCAGTACTTC. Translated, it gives CASSRLAGLQETQYF.

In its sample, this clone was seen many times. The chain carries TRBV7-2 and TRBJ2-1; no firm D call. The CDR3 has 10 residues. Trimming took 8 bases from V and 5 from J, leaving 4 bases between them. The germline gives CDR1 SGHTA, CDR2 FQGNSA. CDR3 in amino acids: CASGNNEQFF. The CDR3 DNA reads TGTGCCAGCGGAAACAATGAGCAGTTCTTC.

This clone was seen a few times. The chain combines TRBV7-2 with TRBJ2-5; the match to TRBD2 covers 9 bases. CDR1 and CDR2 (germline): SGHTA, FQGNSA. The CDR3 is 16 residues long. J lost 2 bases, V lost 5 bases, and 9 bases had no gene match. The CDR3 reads CASSPWPSGVQETQYF. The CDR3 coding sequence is TGTGCCAGCAGCCCGTGGCCTAGCGGGGTTCAAGAGACCCAGTACTTC.

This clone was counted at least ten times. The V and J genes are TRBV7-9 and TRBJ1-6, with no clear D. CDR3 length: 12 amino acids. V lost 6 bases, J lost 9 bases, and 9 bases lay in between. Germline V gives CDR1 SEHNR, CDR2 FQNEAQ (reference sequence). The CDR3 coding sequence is TGTGCCAGCAGAAAAGAGGGTTCACCCCTCCACTTT. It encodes CASRKEGSPLHF.

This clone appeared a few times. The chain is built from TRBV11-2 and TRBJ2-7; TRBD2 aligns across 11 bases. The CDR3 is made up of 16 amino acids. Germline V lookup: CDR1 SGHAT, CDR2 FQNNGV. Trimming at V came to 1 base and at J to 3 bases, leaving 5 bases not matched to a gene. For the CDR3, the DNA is TGTGCCAGCAGCTTAGTGGGGACTAGCGGTTACTACGAGCAGTACTTC. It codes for CASSLVGTSGYYEQYF.

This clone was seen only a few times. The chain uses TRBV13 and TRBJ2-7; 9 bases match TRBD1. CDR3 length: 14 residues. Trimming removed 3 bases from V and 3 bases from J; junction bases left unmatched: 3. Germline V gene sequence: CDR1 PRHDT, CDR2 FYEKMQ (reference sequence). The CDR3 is CASSFLTGGYEQYF. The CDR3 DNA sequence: TGTGCCAGCAGCTTTCTGACAGGGGGCTACGAGCAGTACTTC.

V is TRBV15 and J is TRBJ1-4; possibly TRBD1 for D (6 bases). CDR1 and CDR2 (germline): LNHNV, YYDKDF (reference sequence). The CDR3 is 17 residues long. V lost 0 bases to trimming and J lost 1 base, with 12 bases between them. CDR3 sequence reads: CATSRDVGTITNEKLFF. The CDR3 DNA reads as TGTGCCACCAGCAGAGATGTGGGGACAATAACTAATGAAAAACTGTTTTTT.

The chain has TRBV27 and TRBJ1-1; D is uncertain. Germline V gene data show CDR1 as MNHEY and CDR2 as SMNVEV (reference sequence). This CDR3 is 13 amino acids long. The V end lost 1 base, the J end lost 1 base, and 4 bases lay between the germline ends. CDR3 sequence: CASSLLGNTEAFF. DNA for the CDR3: TGTGCCAGCAGTTTATTGGGGAACACTGAAGCTTTCTTT.